Following are 28 T cell receptor beta chains from one sample sequenced in a study of blood T cell repertoires in COVID-19. Sequencing was performed with immunoSEQ multiplex PCR; in TCRdb, only in-frame clones are kept and a portion is missing. The data hold 50,000 to 75,000 clones, with 90% to 95% observed a single time. Sequenced: peripheral blood. These receptors were obtained from a human donor in a cohort sampled during active COVID-19.

The J gene is TRBJ2-1, the V gene TRBV28; D is uncertain. The CDR3 is made up of 15 amino acids. From germline, CDR1 is MDHEN and CDR2 SYDVKM. V lost 7 bases to trimming and J lost 0 bases, with 13 bases between them. The CDR3 sequence is CASTPRLSSYNEQFF. CDR3 DNA: TGTGCCAGCACCCCCAGGCTCTCCTCCTACAATGAGCAGTTCTTC. Full variable domain (rest looked up from reference TRBV28 and TRBJ2-1): DVKVTQSSRYLVKRTGEKVFLECVQDMDHENMFWYRQDPGLGLRLIYFSYDVKMKEKGDIPEGYSVSREKKERFSLILESASTNQTSMYLCASTPRLSSYNEQFFGPGTRLTVL.

The chain uses TRBV28 and TRBJ2-1; TRBD2 might be the D (6 bases). Germline V gene data show CDR1 as MDHEN and CDR2 as SYDVKM. The CDR3 consists of 16 residues. V lost 4 bases to trimming and J lost 0 bases, with 13 bases between them. CDR3 in amino acids: CASSSHSGGSYNEQFF. DNA for the CDR3: TGTGCCAGCAGTTCCCATAGCGGCGGCTCCTACAATGAGCAGTTCTTC.

This chain links TRBV5-1 with TRBJ1-2, with TRBD1 matching 8 bases. This CDR3 has 14 amino acids. V dropped 0 bases and J dropped 8; count of bases not matched to a gene: 6. Per germline, CDR1 SGHRS and CDR2 YFSETQ. CDR3 amino acids: CASSLAGQGEGYTF. In nucleotides, the CDR3 is TGCGCCAGCAGCTTGGCAGGACAGGGTGAGGGCTACACCTTC.

The V and J genes are TRBV9 and TRBJ2-4; TRBD1 matches 10 bases. Germline V gene sequence: CDR1 SGDLS, CDR2 YYNGEE. V dropped 3 bases and J dropped 1; count of bases not matched to a gene: 7. This CDR3 has 17 residues. The CDR3 DNA follows: TGTGCCAGCAGCGAAAGACAGGGGGCGGATGCCAAAAACATTCAGTACTTC. Amino acid sequence: CASSERQGADAKNIQYF.

The chain joins TRBV21-1 to TRBJ1-3; TRBD1, the D gene given by the table, was not confirmed from the DNA. TRBV21-1 has pseudogene status. This CDR3 is 16 amino acids long. The DNA for the CDR3 is TGTGCCAGCAGCCGATCCAGGCTACGTTCCATCGACACCATATATTTT. Translation: CASSRSRLRSIDTIYF.

This rearrangement joins TRBV19 to TRBJ1-5, with D maybe TRBD1 (6 bases). Trimming cost V 9 bases and J 4 bases, with 16 bases left between them. The CDR3 spans 14 residues. Germline V CDR1 and CDR2: LNHDA, SQIVND (reference sequence). The CDR3 bases are TGTGCCAGCGATAAGGGGGTTGGGAATCAGCCCCAGCATTTT. Translating gives CASDKGVGNQPQHF.

This chain links TRBV9 with TRBJ2-2; 9 bases agree with TRBD2. V shed 0 bases and J 6 bases; nucleotides not matched to a gene: 3. Germline V gene lookup returns CDR1 SGDLS and CDR2 YYNGEE. This CDR3 spans 15 amino acids. The CDR3, as DNA: TGTGCCAGCAGCGTAGGGCTAGCGGGGCCCGGGGAGCTGTTTTTT. It translates to CASSVGLAGPGELFF.

The V call is TRBV9, the J call TRBJ2-7; D not certain. V dropped 0 bases and J dropped 0 bases, with 10 bases sitting between them. The length of the CDR3 is 15 residues. Germline V gene data show CDR1 as SGDLS and CDR2 as YYNGEE. CDR3 DNA sequence: TGTGCCAGCAGCGTAGCCGTGACTCCCTCCTACGAGCAGTACTTC. It translates to CASSVAVTPSYEQYF.

The chain employs TRBV6-5 and TRBJ2-3, with 7 bases fitting TRBD1. The V segment lost 6 bases and the J segment 6 bases; nucleotides outside the gene matches: 12. The CDR3 has 15 residues. Per germline, CDR1 MNHEY and CDR2 SVGAGI. CDR3 region: CASREDRSRMDTQYF. DNA of the CDR3: TGTGCCAGCAGAGAGGACAGGAGCCGAATGGATACGCAGTATTTT.

The chain employs TRBV7-3 and TRBJ2-5, with 7 bases matching TRBD1. The J segment lost 5 bases and the V segment lost 5 bases, leaving 11 bases of the junction unmatched. This CDR3 contains 15 residues. Per germline, CDR1 SGHTA and CDR2 FQGTGA. For the CDR3, the DNA is TGTGCCAGCAGCCCGGGGACAGCGTTAAGGGAGACCCAGTACTTC. This encodes CASSPGTALRETQYF.

The chain couples TRBV27 to TRBJ1-1, with a weak D call TRBD1 (5 bases). V was pared by 8 bases and J by 1 base, with 20 bases between. CDR1 is MNHEY, CDR2 SMNVEV, per germline (reference sequence). The CDR3 has 16 residues. The CDR3 reads CASRPHRGSKNTEAFF. CDR3 bases: TGTGCCAGCCGTCCTCATCGGGGGTCCAAGAACACTGAAGCTTTCTTT.

The chain uses TRBV4-2 and TRBJ2-5; 15 bases agree with TRBD2. V lost 4 bases to trimming and J lost 4 bases; unmatched junction nucleotides: 7. Germline loops: CDR1 LGHNA, CDR2 YNFKEQ. The CDR3 has 17 amino acids. The CDR3 DNA sequence: TGTGCCAGCAGCCCTTTACCGGGACTAGCGGGGGGAGAGACCCAGTACTTC. Its protein is CASSPLPGLAGGETQYF.

The genes are TRBV3-1 (or the pseudogene TRBV3-2) and TRBJ1-1; 7 bases agree with TRBD1. V dropped 3 bases and J dropped 8; count of bases not matched to a gene: 6. The CDR3 contains 13 residues. The germline V gene encodes CDR1 LGHDT and CDR2 YNNKEL (reference sequence). The DNA of the CDR3 is TGTGCCAGCAGCCAGCTGACAGGGTTAGAAGCTTTCTTT. This translates into CASSQLTGLEAFF.

This chain links TRBV9 with TRBJ2-2; perhaps TRBD2 as D (5 bases). The ends were cut back, 6 bases at V and 5 bases at J, with 11 bases in the middle. Germline CDR1 SGDLS, CDR2 YYNGEE. The CDR3 is made up of 13 amino acids. CDR3 sequence: CASNPGVTGELFF. In DNA form, the CDR3 reads TGTGCCAGCAACCCCGGGGTTACCGGGGAGCTGTTTTTT. The variable domain in full, with the rest retrieved from reference TRBV9 and TRBJ2-2, is DSGVTQTPKHLITATGQRVTLRCSPRSGDLSVYWYQQSLDQGLQFLIQYYNGEERAKGNILERFSAQQFPDLHSELNLSSLELGDSALYFCASNPGVTGELFFGEGSRLTVL.

This sequence joins TRBV19 and TRBJ1-5; no definite D call. Trimming pared 5 bases from V and 6 bases from J, leaving 20 bases between. The CDR3 length is 16 residues. Germline CDR1 and CDR2: LNHDA and SQIVND (reference sequence). The CDR3 loop is CASSLRIGNLVQPQHF. The CDR3 DNA sequence: TGTGCCAGTAGTCTCCGTATCGGGAACCTAGTTCAGCCCCAGCATTTT.

The chain links TRBV7-3 to TRBJ2-3; 11 nucleotides align to TRBD2. Germline V gives CDR1 SGHTA, CDR2 FQGTGA. This CDR3 comprises 17 residues. Losses at the gene ends were 5 bases for V and 5 bases for J; bases not matched to a gene: 12. The CDR3 here is CASSPLGLAAAQDTQYF. The CDR3 bases are TGTGCCAGCAGCCCGCTGGGACTAGCGGCCGCTCAAGATACGCAGTATTTT.

The rearrangement joins TRBV30 to TRBJ1-4; weak D call: TRBD1 (6 bases). Germline CDR1 and CDR2: GTSNPN and SVGIG (reference sequence). There are 15 residues in the CDR3. Trimming left V 5 bases short and J 8 bases short, with 21 bases between. Here the CDR3 reads CAWERGTGNGEKLFF. The CDR3 nucleotides are TGTGCCTGGGAGAGGGGAACAGGGAACGGCGAAAAACTGTTTTTT. The complete variable domain, with remaining parts taken from reference TRBV30 and TRBJ1-4, reads SQTIHQWPATLVQPVGSPLSLECTVEGTSNPNLYWYRQAAGRGLQLLFYSVGIGQISSEVPQNLSASRPQDRQFILSSKKLLLSDSGFYLCAWERGTGNGEKLFFGSGTQLSVL.

The V gene is TRBV3-1 (or the pseudogene TRBV3-2), the J gene TRBJ2-6; TRBD2 matches at 14 bases. Unmatched junction bases numbered 3, after V lost 4 bases and J lost 1 base. This CDR3 is built from 18 residues. Germline V CDR1 and CDR2: LGHDT, YNNKEL (reference sequence). Here the CDR3 reads CASSPRTSGRSGANVLTF. The CDR3, as DNA: TGTGCCAGCAGCCCTCGGACTAGCGGGAGGTCTGGGGCCAACGTCCTGACTTTC.

This sequence joins TRBV9 and TRBJ2-1, with 15 bases matching TRBD2. J was trimmed by 9 bases and V by 3 bases; bases with no gene match: 7. The CDR3 is 16 amino acids. Germline V gives CDR1 SGDLS, CDR2 YYNGEE. In DNA, the CDR3 is TGTGCCAGCAGCGCCCGGACTAGCGGGAGGGCCACTGAGCAGTTCTTC. Its translation: CASSARTSGRATEQFF.

The V call is TRBV9, the J call TRBJ2-1; 7 nucleotides align to TRBD1. The CDR3 spans 19 residues. V was pared by 0 bases and J by 10 bases, with 22 bases of the junction left unmatched. Germline-derived CDR1 and CDR2 are SGDLS and YYNGEE. CDR3 amino acids: CASSVAIARQGKSLNEQFF. The CDR3 bases are TGTGCCAGCAGCGTAGCTATCGCGAGACAGGGAAAGTCCCTAAACGAGCAGTTCTTC.

Only one count was recorded for this clone. The V and J genes are TRBV30 and TRBJ2-5; D not resolved. CDR1 and CDR2 (germline): GTSNPN, SVGIG (reference sequence). This CDR3 is built from 15 residues. V dropped 2 bases and J dropped 5 bases, with 18 bases sitting between them. CDR3 amino acids: CAWSPTPTVTETQYF. The CDR3 DNA is TGTGCCTGGAGTCCTACCCCGACTGTCACGGAGACCCAGTACTTC.

DNA of the CDR3: TGTGCCACCAGCAGGTCACAGGGTCGGACTGGAAACACCATATATTTT. Amino acid sequence: CATSRSQGRTGNTIYF. The V gene is TRBV15, the J gene TRBJ1-3; perhaps TRBD1 as D (6 bases). V dropped 3 bases and J dropped 2 bases, with 14 bases sitting between them. The CDR3 runs to 16 residues. Germline V CDR1 and CDR2: LNHNV, YYDKDF (reference sequence).

The V and J genes are TRBV19 and TRBJ1-1, with 10 bases that match TRBD1. The CDR3 consists of 16 residues. With 5 bases clipped from V and 1 base from J, the junction kept 7 bases outside the gene matches. The germline CDR1 and CDR2 sequences are LNHDA and SQIVND (reference sequence). The CDR3 region is CASSRYGQGGNTEAFF. In nucleotides, the CDR3 is TGTGCCAGTAGTCGATACGGACAGGGGGGGAACACTGAAGCTTTCTTT.

In nucleotides, the CDR3 is TGTGCCAGCAGCTTATCGAGGGCGGACACTGAAGCTTTCTTT. Its protein is CASSLSRADTEAFF. V is TRBV7-2 and J is TRBJ1-1; D ambiguous. The V gene lost 2 bases and the J gene lost 3 bases, with 10 bases spanning the gap. The CDR3 length is 14 residues. Germline V gene sequence: CDR1 SGHTA, CDR2 FQGNSA.

V gene TRBV28 combines with J gene TRBJ1-6; D is unresolved. Germline CDR1 reads MDHEN; CDR2 reads SYDVKM. This CDR3 comprises 14 residues. V lost 3 bases to trimming and J lost 5 bases, with 8 bases between them. In DNA form, the CDR3 reads TGTGCCAGCAGTTTTATTCAGGATAATTCACCCCTCCACTTT. Residues: CASSFIQDNSPLHF. The variable domain in full, with the rest retrieved from reference TRBV28 and TRBJ1-6, is DVKVTQSSRYLVKRTGEKVFLECVQDMDHENMFWYRQDPGLGLRLIYFSYDVKMKEKGDIPEGYSVSREKKERFSLILESASTNQTSMYLCASSFIQDNSPLHFGNGTRLTVT.

This clone was counted a single time. The chain recombines TRBV30 with TRBJ2-5; TRBD2 matches at 13 bases. Losses at the gene ends were 0 bases for V and 6 bases for J; bases not matched to a gene: 4. The length of the CDR3 is 15 residues. The germline gives CDR1 GTSNPN, CDR2 SVGIG (reference sequence). CDR3 sequence (DNA): TGTGCCTGGAGTGTACTAGCGGGAGGGCCGAAGACCCAGTACTTC. Protein sequence: CAWSVLAGGPKTQYF.

The gene calls are TRBV7-3 and TRBJ2-3; 13 bases are shared with TRBD2. J gave up 2 bases and V 5 bases, and 16 bases lay outside the gene matches. CDR1 and CDR2 (germline): SGHTA, FQGTGA. This CDR3 comprises 20 residues. For the CDR3, the DNA is TGTGCCAGCAGCCCCTACCAACTAGCGGGGGGGCGGCCCAACACAGATACGCAGTATTTT. Translating it yields CASSPYQLAGGRPNTDTQYF. The full variable domain, with the rest looked up from reference TRBV7-3 and TRBJ2-3, is GAGVSQTPSNKVTEKGKYVELRCDPISGHTALYWYRQSLGQGPEFLIYFQGTGAADDSGLPNDRFFAVRPEGSVSTLKIQRTERGDSAVYLCASSPYQLAGGRPNTDTQYFGPGTRLTVL.

This clone was detected only once. This chain links TRBV28 with TRBJ2-5; D gene unclear. V was clipped by 8 bases and J by 4 bases, with 11 bases between them. Germline-derived CDR1 and CDR2 are MDHEN and SYDVKM. This CDR3 is built from 12 residues. In nucleotides, the CDR3 is TGTGCCAGCCGGGTCTCCTTAGAGACCCAGTACTTC. Translated, it gives CASRVSLETQYF.